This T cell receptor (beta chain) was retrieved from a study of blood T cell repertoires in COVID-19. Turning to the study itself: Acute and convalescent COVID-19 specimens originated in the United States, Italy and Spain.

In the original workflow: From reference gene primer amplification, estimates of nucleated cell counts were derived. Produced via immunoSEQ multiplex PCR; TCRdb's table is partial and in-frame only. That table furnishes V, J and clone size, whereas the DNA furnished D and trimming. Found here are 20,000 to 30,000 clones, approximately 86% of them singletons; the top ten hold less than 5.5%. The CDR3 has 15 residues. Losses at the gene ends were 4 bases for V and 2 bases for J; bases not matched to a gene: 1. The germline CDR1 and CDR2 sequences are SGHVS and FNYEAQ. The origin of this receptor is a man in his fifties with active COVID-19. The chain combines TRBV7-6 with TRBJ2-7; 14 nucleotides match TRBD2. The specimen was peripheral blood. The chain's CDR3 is CASSSGLAGAYEQYF. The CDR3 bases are TGTGCCAGCAGCTCGGGACTAGCGGGGGCCTACGAGCAGTACTTC.